This T cell receptor (beta chain) was identified during a study of T cell therapy after organ transplantation. As for this clone: Its cognate antigen is unknown.

The method was immunoSEQ multiplex PCR; TCRdb's version includes in-frame clones alone and lacks a portion of them. Here the sample spans about 18,000 clones, approximately 85% being singletons. Time point here: 20-29 weeks after completion of therapy. The CDR3 loop spans 18 amino acids. Trimming shortened V by 5 bases and J by 2 bases, and 21 bases separated the two germline ends. CDR1 SGHTA and CDR2 FQGTGA come from the germline V gene. The V and J genes are TRBV7-3 and TRBJ2-2; tentative D call: TRBD1 (6 bases). The sequence came from a human patient who had received a solid organ transplant and had CMV disease. Some of the T cells might come from the graft donor. This material consisted of CD8+ T cells from blood, taken after autologous CMV-specific T cell therapy. The chain's CDR3 is CASSALGTDSLNTGELFF. The CDR3 DNA is TGTGCCAGCAGCGCCCTAGGGACGGACAGCCTAAACACCGGGGAGCTGTTTTTT.